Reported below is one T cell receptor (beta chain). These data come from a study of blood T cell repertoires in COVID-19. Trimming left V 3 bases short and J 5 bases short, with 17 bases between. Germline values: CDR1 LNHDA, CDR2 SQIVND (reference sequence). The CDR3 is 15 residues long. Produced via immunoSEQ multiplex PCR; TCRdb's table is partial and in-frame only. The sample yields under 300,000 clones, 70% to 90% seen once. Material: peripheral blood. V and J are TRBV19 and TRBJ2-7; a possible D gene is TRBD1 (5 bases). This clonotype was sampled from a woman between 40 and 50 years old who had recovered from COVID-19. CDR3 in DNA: TGTGCCAGTAGTATTTCGGCCAGGGTCGGCCACGAGCAGTACTTC. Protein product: CASSISARVGHEQYF.